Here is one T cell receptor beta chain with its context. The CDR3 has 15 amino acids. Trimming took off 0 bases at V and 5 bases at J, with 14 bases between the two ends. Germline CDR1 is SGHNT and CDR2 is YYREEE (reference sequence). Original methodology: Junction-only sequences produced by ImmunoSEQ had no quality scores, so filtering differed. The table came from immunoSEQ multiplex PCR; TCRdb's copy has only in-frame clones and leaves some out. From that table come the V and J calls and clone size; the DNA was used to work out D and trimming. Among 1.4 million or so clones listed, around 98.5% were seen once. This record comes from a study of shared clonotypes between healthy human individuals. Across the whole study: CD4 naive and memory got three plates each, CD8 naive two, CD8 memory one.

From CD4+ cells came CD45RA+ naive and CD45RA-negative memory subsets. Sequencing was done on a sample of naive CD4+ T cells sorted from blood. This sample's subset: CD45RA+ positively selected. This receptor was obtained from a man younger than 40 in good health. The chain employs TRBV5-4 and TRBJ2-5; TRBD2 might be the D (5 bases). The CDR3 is CASSLDRTPDETQYF. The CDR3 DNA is TGTGCCAGCAGCTTGGATCGGACTCCCGATGAGACCCAGTACTTC. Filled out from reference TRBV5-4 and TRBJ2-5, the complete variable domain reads ETGVTQSPTHLIKTRGQQVTLRCSSQSGHNTVSWYQQALGQGPQFIFQYYREEENGRGNFPPRFSGLQFPNYSSELNVNALELDDSALYLCASSLDRTPDETQYFGPGTRLLVL.